These T cell receptor beta chains were read from a single sample in a study of cytomegalovirus exposure and HLA in healthy donors. Sequencing was performed with immunoSEQ multiplex PCR; in TCRdb, only in-frame clones are kept and a portion is missing. The table lists nearly 110,000 clones, more than 65% of them singletons. The material sequenced was PBMCs. The origin of the receptors is a male donor in good health and CMV-seronegative. CDR3s include the opening cysteine and the closing phenylalanine or tryptophan. The order of the fields is V gene, J gene, D gene, clone size, CDR3 length, CDR3 DNA, CDR3 protein. A D gene is named only where the DNA matches it firmly. Clone size is stated in some rows and not others, as once, few, many or a class when expanded.

v_gene: TRBV4-1; j_gene: TRBJ2-5; d_gene: TRBD1; abundance: few; len: 15; CDR3nt: TGCGCCAGCAGCCGAGACAGGGGGTCCCAAGAGACCCAGTACTTC; CDR3aa: CASSRDRGSQETQYF
v_gene: TRBV2; j_gene: TRBJ2-1; d_gene: -; abundance: -; len: 12; CDR3nt: TGTGCCAACGACATTCGCTACAATGAGCAGTTCTTC; CDR3aa: CANDIRYNEQFF
v_gene: TRBV5-1; j_gene: TRBJ1-2; d_gene: -; abundance: -; len: 16; CDR3nt: TGCGCCAGCAGCTTGGCACCGGGAATAGCTAACTATGGCTACACCTTC; CDR3aa: CASSLAPGIANYGYTF
v_gene: TRBV13; j_gene: TRBJ2-7; d_gene: TRBD2; abundance: -; len: 16; CDR3nt: TGTGCCAGCAGCGGATCGGGACTAGCGCCTTCCTACGAGCAGTACTTC; CDR3aa: CASSGSGLAPSYEQYF
v_gene: TRBV5-1; j_gene: TRBJ2-1; d_gene: TRBD2; abundance: -; len: 15; CDR3nt: TGCGCCAGCAGCTTGAACGGGAGGACTCTCAATGAGCAGTTCTTC; CDR3aa: CASSLNGRTLNEQFF
v_gene: TRBV30; j_gene: TRBJ1-2; d_gene: TRBD1; abundance: -; len: 14; CDR3nt: TGTGCCTGGAGTGTACTCGGACAGGGGCATGGCTACACCTTC; CDR3aa: CAWSVLGQGHGYTF
v_gene: TRBV7-9; j_gene: TRBJ2-5; d_gene: TRBD2; abundance: -; len: 15; CDR3nt: TGTGCCAGCAGCCCCGGGACTAGCGGCCAAGAGACCCAGTACTTC; CDR3aa: CASSPGTSGQETQYF
v_gene: TRBV21-1; j_gene: TRBJ2-7; d_gene: -; abundance: -; len: 21; CDR3nt: TGTGCCAGCAGCAAGATCACCGGACAGGGGCCGACTAGCGGGAGACCGAACGAGCAGTACTTC; CDR3aa: CASSKITGQGPTSGRPNEQYF
v_gene: TRBV6-4; j_gene: TRBJ2-7; d_gene: TRBD2; abundance: -; len: 16; CDR3nt: TGTGCCAGCAGTGACTCGGGGACTACGAGACCCTACGAGCAGTACTTC; CDR3aa: CASSDSGTTRPYEQYF
v_gene: TRBV5-1; j_gene: TRBJ2-1; d_gene: TRBD2; abundance: -; len: 15; CDR3nt: TGCGCCAGCAGCTCGACTAGCGGGAGGGCCGGTGAGCAGTTCTTC; CDR3aa: CASSSTSGRAGEQFF
v_gene: TRBV2; j_gene: TRBJ2-7; d_gene: -; abundance: -; len: 13; CDR3nt: TGTGCCAGCAGCCGAGGGCAGATACGGGAGCAGTACTTC; CDR3aa: CASSRGQIREQYF
v_gene: TRBV2; j_gene: TRBJ1-2; d_gene: TRBD1; abundance: -; len: 15; CDR3nt: TGTGCCAGCAGTTTGGACAGGGGAGGTGGGGGTGGCTACACCTTC; CDR3aa: CASSLDRGGGGGYTF
v_gene: TRBV29-1; j_gene: TRBJ2-3; d_gene: TRBD2; abundance: -; len: 17; CDR3nt: TGCAGCGTTGGCGAAGTGGCGAGCGGGATTGGCACAGATACGCAGTATTTT; CDR3aa: CSVGEVASGIGTDTQYF
v_gene: TRBV28; j_gene: TRBJ2-3; d_gene: TRBD2; abundance: -; len: 15; CDR3nt: TGTGCCAGCAGTTTAATTGGCGGGGGGGCAGATACGCAGTATTTT; CDR3aa: CASSLIGGGADTQYF
v_gene: TRBV5-1; j_gene: TRBJ2-3; d_gene: -; abundance: -; len: 15; CDR3nt: TGCGCCAGCAGACATACGACTAGTACATCAGATACGCAGTATTTT; CDR3aa: CASRHTTSTSDTQYF
v_gene: TRBV6-5; j_gene: TRBJ2-1; d_gene: TRBD2; abundance: once; len: 15; CDR3nt: TGTGCCAGCAGTTCCGGACTAGCTACCTACAATGAGCAGTTCTTC; CDR3aa: CASSSGLATYNEQFF
v_gene: TRBV14; j_gene: TRBJ1-4; d_gene: -; abundance: -; len: 14; CDR3nt: TGTGCCAGCAGCCTAAGACAGATTAATGAAAAACTGTTTTTT; CDR3aa: CASSLRQINEKLFF
v_gene: TRBV5-6; j_gene: TRBJ2-5; d_gene: TRBD2; abundance: -; len: 16; CDR3nt: TGTGCCAGCAGCTTGCGGCTAGCGGGAGGGAGCGAGACCCAGTACTTC; CDR3aa: CASSLRLAGGSETQYF
v_gene: TRBV28; j_gene: TRBJ2-7; d_gene: -; abundance: -; len: 16; CDR3nt: TGTGCCAGCAGTCTCGGCGGCGGAGGGGCCCAATACGAGCAGTACTTC; CDR3aa: CASSLGGGGAQYEQYF
v_gene: TRBV28; j_gene: TRBJ1-3; d_gene: -; abundance: -; len: 14; CDR3nt: TGTGCCAGCAGTCCCACCGGCTCTGGAAACACCATATATTTT; CDR3aa: CASSPTGSGNTIYF
v_gene: TRBV4-1; j_gene: TRBJ2-5; d_gene: TRBD2; abundance: -; len: 16; CDR3nt: TGCGCCAGCAGCCAAGATTCACTAGCGGGCCAAGAGACCCAGTACTTC; CDR3aa: CASSQDSLAGQETQYF
v_gene: TRBV29-1; j_gene: TRBJ2-2; d_gene: -; abundance: few; len: 13; CDR3nt: TGCAGCGTTACCGTAGTCTTCACCGGGGAGCTGTTTTTT; CDR3aa: CSVTVVFTGELFF
v_gene: TRBV27; j_gene: TRBJ2-7; d_gene: -; abundance: -; len: 18; CDR3nt: TGTGCCAGCAGTTCTTTGACACGCAACCAGAGACGAGAGTACGAGCAGTACTTC; CDR3aa: CASSSLTRNQRREYEQYF
v_gene: TRBV7-8; j_gene: TRBJ1-1; d_gene: -; abundance: once; len: 15; CDR3nt: TGTGCCAGCAGCCAACCAACCACAGCGAACACTGAAGCTTTCTTT; CDR3aa: CASSQPTTANTEAFF
v_gene: TRBV7-6; j_gene: TRBJ2-5; d_gene: TRBD2; abundance: once; len: 17; CDR3nt: TGTGCCAGCAGCTCCCAGCGGGGGGGAAGGTACCAAGAGACCCAGTACTTC; CDR3aa: CASSSQRGGRYQETQYF
v_gene: TRBV19; j_gene: TRBJ2-1; d_gene: -; abundance: -; len: 15; CDR3nt: TGTGCCAGTAGTACATCGGGTGGAATATCCGATGAGCAGTTCTTC; CDR3aa: CASSTSGGISDEQFF
v_gene: TRBV9; j_gene: TRBJ1-2; d_gene: TRBD1; abundance: -; len: 18; CDR3nt: TGTGCCAGCAGCGTAGCCGAGGACAGGGGGCGTCGTAACTATGGCTACACCTTC; CDR3aa: CASSVAEDRGRRNYGYTF
v_gene: TRBV2; j_gene: TRBJ1-1; d_gene: TRBD1; abundance: -; len: 13; CDR3nt: TGTGCCGGAAACAGGGGAATGAACACTGAAGCTTTCTTT; CDR3aa: CAGNRGMNTEAFF
v_gene: TRBV7-2; j_gene: TRBJ2-5; d_gene: -; abundance: -; len: 15; CDR3nt: TGTGCCAGCAGCTTCGTCCTCCCGTACCAAGAGACCCAGTACTTC; CDR3aa: CASSFVLPYQETQYF
v_gene: TRBV30; j_gene: TRBJ1-2; d_gene: -; abundance: few; len: 16; CDR3nt: TGTGCCTGGAGGGATGTGAGGCGTTTAGGGGACTATGGCTACACCTTC; CDR3aa: CAWRDVRRLGDYGYTF
v_gene: TRBV30; j_gene: TRBJ1-2; d_gene: -; abundance: -; len: 12; CDR3nt: TGTGCCTGGAGTGTACCCGGGGTGGGCTACACCTTC; CDR3aa: CAWSVPGVGYTF
v_gene: TRBV19; j_gene: TRBJ1-5; d_gene: TRBD1; abundance: -; len: 16; CDR3nt: TGTGCCAGTAGTGGGGCGGGACAGAGTAGCAATCAGCCCCAGCATTTT; CDR3aa: CASSGAGQSSNQPQHF
v_gene: TRBV9; j_gene: TRBJ2-7; d_gene: TRBD2; abundance: -; len: 12; CDR3nt: TGTGCCAGCGGGAGGGCCAAATACGAGCAGTACTTC; CDR3aa: CASGRAKYEQYF
v_gene: TRBV30; j_gene: TRBJ1-1; d_gene: TRBD1; abundance: few; len: 14; CDR3nt: TGTGCCTGGAGCCAGGGGGCGGGGAGCACTGAAGCTTTCTTT; CDR3aa: CAWSQGAGSTEAFF
v_gene: TRBV7-2; j_gene: TRBJ2-7; d_gene: -; abundance: -; len: 16; CDR3nt: TGTGCCAGCAGCTCCCGTAACCCTGGGACTCCGCACGAGCAGTACTTC; CDR3aa: CASSSRNPGTPHEQYF
v_gene: TRBV2; j_gene: TRBJ2-7; d_gene: TRBD2; abundance: -; len: 14; CDR3nt: TGTGCCAGCAGTCCGGGGACTAACTCCTACGAGCAGTACTTC; CDR3aa: CASSPGTNSYEQYF
v_gene: TRBV7-9; j_gene: TRBJ1-1; d_gene: TRBD1; abundance: few; len: 15; CDR3nt: TGTGCCAGCAGCGTCCAGGACAGGGGAAACACTGAAGCTTTCTTT; CDR3aa: CASSVQDRGNTEAFF
v_gene: TRBV7-9; j_gene: TRBJ1-3; d_gene: -; abundance: -; len: 14; CDR3nt: TGTGCCAGCAGCTTAAATCATCCAGGGGACACCATATATTTT; CDR3aa: CASSLNHPGDTIYF
v_gene: TRBV5-1; j_gene: TRBJ2-1; d_gene: TRBD1; abundance: -; len: 11; CDR3nt: TGCGCCAGCAGCGTGGGACAGCAGCAGTTCTTC; CDR3aa: CASSVGQQQFF
v_gene: TRBV6-1; j_gene: TRBJ1-2; d_gene: -; abundance: -; len: 15; CDR3nt: TGTGCCAGCAGTGAAGCCTCTCGAGGTCACTATGGCTACACCTTC; CDR3aa: CASSEASRGHYGYTF
v_gene: TRBV6-5; j_gene: TRBJ2-7; d_gene: TRBD2; abundance: -; len: 13; CDR3nt: TGTGCCAGCAGTTACGGGGGGGACTACGAGCAGTACTTC; CDR3aa: CASSYGGDYEQYF
v_gene: TRBV18; j_gene: TRBJ2-3; d_gene: TRBD2; abundance: -; len: 15; CDR3nt: TGTGCCAGCTCACCAGCGGGAGCGGGTACAGATACGCAGTATTTT; CDR3aa: CASSPAGAGTDTQYF
v_gene: TRBV2; j_gene: TRBJ2-7; d_gene: TRBD1; abundance: -; len: 14; CDR3nt: TGTGCCAGCACTAGACAGGGGGAGACGTACGAGCAGTACTTC; CDR3aa: CASTRQGETYEQYF
v_gene: TRBV27; j_gene: TRBJ2-1; d_gene: -; abundance: -; len: 12; CDR3nt: TGTGCCAGCAGTTCGGACTATTATGAGCAGTTCTTC; CDR3aa: CASSSDYYEQFF
v_gene: TRBV27; j_gene: TRBJ2-2; d_gene: -; abundance: -; len: 14; CDR3nt: TGTGCCAGCAGCCCAGACAGGAACACCGGGGAGCTGTTTTTT; CDR3aa: CASSPDRNTGELFF
v_gene: TRBV4-2; j_gene: TRBJ1-1; d_gene: TRBD1; abundance: few; len: 17; CDR3nt: TGTGCCAGCAGCCAAGATCTGAGGGGGCCTGGTGTCACTGAAGCTTTCTTT; CDR3aa: CASSQDLRGPGVTEAFF
v_gene: TRBV29-1; j_gene: TRBJ2-1; d_gene: -; abundance: -; len: 14; CDR3nt: TGCAGCGTTGAAGACCGAAGGACTTTCTATGAGCAGTTCTTC; CDR3aa: CSVEDRRTFYEQFF
v_gene: TRBV27; j_gene: TRBJ1-1; d_gene: -; abundance: -; len: 15; CDR3nt: TGTGCCAGCAGAAGGGGGACGACAGTGAACACTGAAGCTTTCTTT; CDR3aa: CASRRGTTVNTEAFF
v_gene: TRBV7-2; j_gene: TRBJ1-3; d_gene: -; abundance: -; len: 16; CDR3nt: TGTGCCAGCAGCCCTAGGCCGGCGAGCTCTGGAAACACCATATATTTT; CDR3aa: CASSPRPASSGNTIYF